Listed below are T cell receptor beta chains from one sample, sequenced in a study of identical twins. TCRdb fed the 5' RACE reads into MiXCR, producing one record per CDR3 protein. The sample consists of nearly 650,000 distinct CDR3 sequences, 7% to 7.5% of them appearing once. This sample was also put to use in a study of yellow fever vaccine responses in identical twins.

Sequenced: PBMCs. The origin of the receptors is a young woman in good health. Each CDR3 is given with its conserved first and last residue. A D gene is named only where the DNA matches it firmly. A clone size is listed for some rows: how often the clone was seen (once, few, many), or a class if it is expanded.

TRBV5-1	TRBD1	many	TRBJ2-1	TGCGCCAGCAGCCCGGGGGGACAGGGCCCCTATGAGCAGTTCTTC	CASSPGGQGPYEQFF
TRBV6-2/TRBV6-3	TRBD2	-	TRBJ2-1	TGTGCCAGCAGGACTCCGGGACTAGCGGACCGAACCCCCCCTATCTTC	CASRTPGLADRTPPIF
TRBV7-3	-	-	TRBJ2-5	TGTGCCAGCAGCTTAAATGCAGGGAGGGAGACCCAGTACTTC	CASSLNAGRETQYF
TRBV3-1	TRBD2	many	TRBJ2-1	TGTGCCACTCAACAACTAGCGGGGGAGCAGTTCTTC	CATQQLAGEQFF
TRBV3-1	TRBD2	few	TRBJ2-3	TGTGCCAGCAGCCCCCCGGGAGGGCGGAGAGATACGCAGTATTTT	CASSPPGGRRDTQYF
TRBV7-2	-	many	TRBJ2-2	TGTGCCAGCAGCGAAAGGACAGGGAGGGCCGGGGAGCTGTTTTTT	CASSERTGRAGELFF
TRBV11-1	-	few	TRBJ1-1	TGTGCCAGCAGCTTGAGAGGCAGCCAATCAAGACCCAACACTGAAGCTTTCTTT	CASSLRGSQSRPNTEAFF
TRBV10-3	TRBD1	many	TRBJ1-1	TGTGCCATGCGCCCGGGACAGGGATTTACTGAAGCTTTCTTT	CAMRPGQGFTEAFF
TRBV12-3/TRBV12-4	-	many	TRBJ1-2	TGTGCCAGCAGTCCAGGACAGATCTATGGCTACACCTTC	CASSPGQIYGYTF
TRBV12-3/TRBV12-4	TRBD1	many	TRBJ1-2	TGTGCCAGCAGTTTATCCACAGGGGCTACCTATGGCTACACCTTC	CASSLSTGATYGYTF
TRBV3-1	TRBD2	few	TRBJ2-1	TGTGCCAGCAGCCAAGAACTAGCGGGAGGCTCCGGTGTATACAATGAGCAGTTCTTC	CASSQELAGGSGVYNEQFF
TRBV9	-	-	TRBJ2-1	TGTGCCAGCAGCGTAGCTCCGGTGGAGGGACCGGGGATAGGTCGCAATGAGCAGTTCTTC	CASSVAPVEGPGIGRNEQFF
TRBV3-1	TRBD2	many	TRBJ2-1	TGTGCCAGCAGCCCACGACTAGCGGGAGGTTACAATGAGCAGTTCTTC	CASSPRLAGGYNEQFF
TRBV29-1	TRBD1	many	TRBJ2-5	TGCAGCGTGGGACAGATACAAGAGACCCAGTACTTC	CSVGQIQETQYF
TRBV5-1	-	many	TRBJ1-6	TGCGCCAGCAGCTTGGACAGGGAAGGGCTTCCCCTCCACTTT	CASSLDREGLPLHF
TRBV3-1	-	few	TRBJ1-1	TGTGCCAGCAGCCAAGATAAGGCGGTGAACACTGAAGCTTTCTTT	CASSQDKAVNTEAFF
TRBV20-1	TRBD2	-	TRBJ2-1	TGCAGTGCCACCACCGAGGCTAGCGGGAGGCTGCCCTACAATGAGCAGTTCTTC	CSATTEASGRLPYNEQFF
TRBV3-1	TRBD1	-	TRBJ1-1	TGTGCCAGCAGCCGATCCACTTACTTTGCAGGGGGAAGAACTGAAGCTTTCTTT	CASSRSTYFAGGRTEAFF
TRBV4-1	-	many	TRBJ2-1	TGCGCCAGCAGCCTAGTCGGGTCCCTAAGAGGGCAGTTCTTC	CASSLVGSLRGQFF
TRBV20-1	TRBD2	-	TRBJ2-3	TGCAGTGCTAGCGGAGCGGCTAGCGGTAGCACAGATACGCAGTATTTT	CSASGAASGSTDTQYF
TRBV7-6	TRBD1	many	TRBJ1-1	TGTGCCAGCAGCCGGACAGGGTTGTCTGAAGCTTTCTTT	CASSRTGLSEAFF
TRBV4-1	TRBD2	-	TRBJ2-1	TGCGCCAGCAGGGCCCAGCGGGGGTACAATGAGCAGTTCTTC	CASRAQRGYNEQFF